This T cell receptor beta chain was recovered during a study of T cell responses to AZD1222 COVID-19 vaccine. Regarding this clone: Its antigen is undetermined.

Study-level findings and limits: Clonal diversity was possibly underestimated, and white British individuals and females predominated among donors.

V lost 3 bases and J lost 9; bases outside the gene matches: 2. This CDR3 has 12 amino acids. Germline CDR1 and CDR2: MNHNS and SASEGT. Data came from immunoSEQ multiplex PCR; TCRdb stores just in-frame clones and leaves some out. The table has more than 100,000 clones, around nine tenths seen once. The gene calls are TRBV6-1 and TRBJ1-1; 9 positions agree with TRBD1. The source material was peripheral blood, sampled on day 0 of AZD1222 vaccination. This TCR was sampled from an adult in good health. This CDR3 reads CASSETGGQAFF. CDR3 nucleotides: TGTGCCAGCAGTGAGACAGGGGGGCAAGCTTTCTTT.